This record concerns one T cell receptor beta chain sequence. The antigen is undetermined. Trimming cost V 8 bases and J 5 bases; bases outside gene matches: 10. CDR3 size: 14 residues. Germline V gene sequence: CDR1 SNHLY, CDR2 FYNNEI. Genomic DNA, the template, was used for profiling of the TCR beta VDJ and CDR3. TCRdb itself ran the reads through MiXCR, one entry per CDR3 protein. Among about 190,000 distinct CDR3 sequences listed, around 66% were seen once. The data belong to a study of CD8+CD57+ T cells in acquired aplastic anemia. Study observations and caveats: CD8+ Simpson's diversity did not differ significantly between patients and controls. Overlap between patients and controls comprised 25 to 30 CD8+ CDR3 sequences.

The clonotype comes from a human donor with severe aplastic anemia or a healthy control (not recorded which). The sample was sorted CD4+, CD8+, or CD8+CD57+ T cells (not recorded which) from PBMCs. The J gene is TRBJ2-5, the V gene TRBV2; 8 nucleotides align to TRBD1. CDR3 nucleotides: TGTGCCAGCCGATTGACAGGGGAGGAGGAGACCCAGTACTTC. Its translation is CASRLTGEEETQYF.